Listed here are 14 T cell receptor beta chains from one sample, sequenced in a study of blood T cell repertoires in COVID-19. The assay was immunoSEQ multiplex PCR, and TCRdb's table has in-frame clones only and misses some. This sample has 150,000 or so clones, with about 89% found just once. Sequences were obtained from peripheral blood. All receptors derive from a man in his fifties with acute or convalescent COVID-19.

This clone was found once. The chain carries TRBV27 and TRBJ1-3, with D unclear. The V and J ends lost 4 bases and 2 bases respectively, with 6 bases between them. Germline V lookup: CDR1 MNHEY, CDR2 SMNVEV (reference sequence). The CDR3 loop spans 13 amino acids. CDR3 coding DNA: TGTGCCAGCAGTTCCCTCGCTGGAAACACCATATATTTT. It translates to CASSSLAGNTIYF.

The V and J genes are TRBV7-9 and TRBJ1-6; TRBD1 aligns across 9 bases. Germline V gene lookup returns CDR1 SEHNR and CDR2 FQNEAQ (reference sequence). Trimming took 5 bases from V and 9 from J; bases not matched to a gene: 8. The CDR3 sequence is 15 residues long. CDR3: CASSGTGRVSSPLHF. Here the CDR3 DNA reads TGTGCCAGCAGCGGGACAGGGAGGGTCAGTTCACCCCTCCACTTT.

This chain connects TRBV9 to TRBJ2-1; a weak D match, TRBD2 (6 bases). The CDR3 extends over 15 amino acids. Germline-derived CDR1 and CDR2 are SGDLS and YYNGEE. Trimming stripped 3 bases from V and 9 bases from J, with 19 bases between. CDR3 in DNA: TGTGCCAGCAGCGCCCGACTAGTCGCTGGGGGTGAGCAGTTCTTC. This gives the protein CASSARLVAGGEQFF.

This sequence joins TRBV28 and TRBJ1-5; D is unresolved. Trimming left V 5 bases short and J 3 bases short, with 17 bases between. The CDR3 is 16 amino acids. Germline V lookup: CDR1 MDHEN, CDR2 SYDVKM. The CDR3 sequence is CASSTPREVLNQPQHF. CDR3 coding DNA: TGTGCCAGCAGTACCCCGAGGGAGGTCCTCAATCAGCCCCAGCATTTT.

This clone showed up just once. This chain links TRBV19 with TRBJ2-5; the match to TRBD1 covers 7 bases. J was trimmed by 1 base and V by 5 bases; bases with no gene match: 4. CDR1 and CDR2 (germline): LNHDA, SQIVND (reference sequence). The CDR3 extends over 14 amino acids. The chain's CDR3 is CASSPGQLQETQYF. The CDR3 DNA reads as TGTGCCAGTAGTCCGGGACAGCTCCAAGAGACCCAGTACTTC.

The chain joins TRBV29-1 to TRBJ2-3, with TRBD1 identical over 7 bases. CDR1 and CDR2 (germline): SQVTM, ANQGSEA. The CDR3 sequence is 13 residues long. V was clipped by 3 bases and J by 5 bases; unmatched bases: 5. The CDR3 region has the DNA TGCAGCGTTGACCACAGGGGTTTAGATACGCAGTATTTT. Protein product: CSVDHRGLDTQYF.

V gene TRBV15 combines with J gene TRBJ2-7; 7 nucleotides line up with TRBD1. V was pared by 3 bases and J by 8 bases, with 10 bases of the junction left unmatched. Germline V gene data show CDR1 as LNHNV and CDR2 as YYDKDF (reference sequence). The CDR3 runs to 14 residues. The CDR3 nucleotides read TGTGCCACCAGCAGTTACCAGACAGGGTTCAAGCAGTACGTC. This gives the protein CATSSYQTGFKQYV.

The chain has TRBV18 and TRBJ1-3; D ambiguous. Germline V CDR1 and CDR2: KGHSH, LQKENI. CDR3 length equals 16 residues. Trimming stripped 1 base from V and 0 bases from J, with 10 bases between. The DNA for the CDR3 is TGTGCCAGCTCACCACAGGTCAGCGACTCTGGAAACACCATATATTTT. It is translated as CASSPQVSDSGNTIYF.

The rearrangement uses TRBV19 and TRBJ2-5, with D possibly matching TRBD2 (7 bases). Germline V gene data show CDR1 as LNHDA and CDR2 as SQIVND (reference sequence). The CDR3 is made up of 15 amino acids. Trimming stripped 2 bases from V and 2 bases from J, with 12 bases between. The CDR3 coding sequence is TGTGCCAGTAGTATATCGGGGGGCCGGCAAGAGACCCAGTACTTC. Its protein is CASSISGGRQETQYF.

CDR3 sequence reads: CASSSDQPQHF. In nucleotides, the CDR3 is TGTGCCAGCAGCTCCGATCAGCCCCAGCATTTT. The rearrangement joins TRBV7-3 to TRBJ1-5; D is undetermined. Germline values: CDR1 SGHTA, CDR2 FQGTGA. The CDR3 runs to 11 residues. Between the trimmed V and J ends, which lost 4 bases and 5 bases, there was a span of 3 bases.

The chain combines TRBV28 with TRBJ2-1; 9 bases are shared with TRBD1. Germline CDR1 reads MDHEN; CDR2 reads SYDVKM. This CDR3 is built from 15 residues. V lost 6 bases and J lost 9; bases outside the gene matches: 12. The chain's CDR3 is CASRTTGGGRSEQFF. DNA for the CDR3: TGTGCCAGCAGAACCACAGGGGGCGGTAGATCTGAGCAGTTCTTC.

Concerning this clone itself: One end of the junction does not line up with germline, which may come from a read error. This chain uses TRBV30 with TRBJ2-3, with D possibly matching TRBD2 (6 bases). The CDR3 spans 11 residues. The germline V gene has CDR1 GTSNPN and CDR2 SVGIG (reference sequence). The CDR3 coding sequence is TGTGCCTGGTGGGACTTTCATCAGCTGGATTTT. Residues: CAWWDFHQLDF.

The chain links TRBV19 to TRBJ1-5; 8 positions agree with TRBD1. This CDR3 has 16 residues. CDR1 and CDR2 from the germline V gene are LNHDA and SQIVND (reference sequence). The ends lost 1 base at V and 9 bases at J; junction bases unmatched: 11. The CDR3 loop is CASSIVGTGDRGPQHF. DNA of the CDR3: TGTGCCAGTAGTATAGTTGGGACAGGTGACCGTGGGCCCCAGCATTTT.

On this clone itself: Other DNA variants within this sample encode the same CDR3. This chain joins TRBV5-1 and TRBJ2-5, with 7 nucleotides matching TRBD2. The germline gives CDR1 SGHRS, CDR2 YFSETQ. Trimming cost V 4 bases and J 5 bases; bases outside gene matches: 5. The CDR3 contains 13 residues. The CDR3 sequence: CASSRTGGETQYF. DNA for the CDR3: TGCGCCAGCAGCCGCACCGGGGGGGAGACCCAGTACTTC.